This T cell receptor beta chain came from a study of lymphopenia after photon versus proton radiotherapy. Findings and limits, study-wide: Oligoclonal CD8+ Temra expansion after nadir drove photon patients' diversity drop. Post-nadir TCR diversity decline inversely tracked overall survival among those who died. Relative stability marked proton patients; photon patients lost diversity and naive cells.

The repertoire was sequenced with immunoSEQ multiplex PCR; TCRdb's copy has only in-frame clones and lacks some. This table has roughly 36,000 clones, roughly nine tenths appearing once. J lost 4 bases, V lost 4 bases, and 6 bases had no gene match. This CDR3 has 14 residues. Germline CDR1 reads SQVTM; CDR2 reads ANQGSEA. Turning to this clone: Its antigen remains unknown.

V gene TRBV29-1 combines with J gene TRBJ2-7; TRBD2 matches 11 bases. This clonotype was sampled from a woman between 45 and 65 years old with pancreatic cancer. Sequencing was performed on peripheral blood, taken from a patient treated with photon-based radiotherapy. The CDR3 loop is CSVVPLAGGYEQYF. As DNA, the CDR3 is TGCAGCGTTGTCCCGCTAGCGGGAGGTTACGAGCAGTACTTC.